This T cell receptor beta chain was sequenced in a study of blood T cell repertoires in COVID-19. The repertoire was sequenced with immunoSEQ multiplex PCR; TCRdb's copy has only in-frame clones and lacks some. This repertoire shows more than 250,000 clones, around nine tenths found once; its top ten account for 6%. Everyone who took part was about 18 to 90 years old, and they came from about two dozen US areas. Material for sequencing was PBMCs or T cells enriched from blood (not recorded which). The receptor was isolated from a woman between 40 and 55 years old who had recovered from COVID-19.

CDR3 DNA: TGTGCCAGCAGCTTAGCAGGGGTTAATTCACCCCTCCACTTT. Its translation: CASSLAGVNSPLHF. The chain couples TRBV13 to TRBJ1-6; tentative D call: TRBD1 (6 bases). Germline-derived CDR1 and CDR2 are PRHDT and FYEKMQ (reference sequence). Trimming removed 1 base from V and 6 bases from J, with 7 bases in between. The CDR3 covers 14 residues.